This T cell receptor beta chain derives from a study of CD8+CD57+ T cells in acquired aplastic anemia. Whole-study results and caveats: Roughly 30 sequences, all CD8+ CDR3, were shared between patients and controls.

Losses at the gene ends were 4 bases for V and 3 bases for J; bases not matched to a gene: 6. The CDR3 runs to 14 residues. The germline V gene has CDR1 SGHNT and CDR2 YYREEE (reference sequence). There are a few counts of this clonotype. Its target is unknown. A read error may explain this, as a much larger clone is one base away. TCR beta VDJ and CDR3 profiles were obtained from a genomic DNA template. TCRdb re-called the reads with MiXCR, one entry per CDR3 protein. This sample has around 190,000 distinct CDR3 sequences; around 50% occur once, and the top ten carry about 15%. The sequence was collected from a human donor in good health, serving as a control. The chain joins TRBV5-4 to TRBJ1-1, with 7 positions matching TRBD1. Sequencing was done on a sample of sorted CD4+, CD8+, or CD8+CD57+ T cells (not recorded which) from PBMCs. CDR3 DNA: TGTGCCAGCAGCGGACAGGTCACGGACACTGAAGCTTTCTTT. Amino acid sequence: CASSGQVTDTEAFF.